This T cell receptor beta chain was identified in a study of T cell changes during pregnancy in multiple sclerosis. TCRdb's copy holds only in-frame clones and misses some; the assay was immunoSEQ multiplex PCR. The sample has around 70,000 clones, approximately 92% seen once. V was pared by 4 bases and J by 0 bases, with 14 bases between. Germline CDR1 reads SGHNT; CDR2 reads YYREEE (reference sequence). The CDR3 extends over 17 amino acids. The V and J genes are TRBV5-4 and TRBJ2-6; tentatively, D is TRBD1 (7 bases). This sequence originates from a female donor with multiple sclerosis, enrolled in a pregnancy study. The sample here was peripheral blood, taken before pregnancy. CDR3 sequence reads: CASSAGQRSSGANVLTF. DNA for the CDR3: TGTGCCAGCAGCGCGGGACAGAGATCCTCTGGGGCCAACGTCCTGACTTTC. Based on the CDR3 plus reference TRBV5-4 and TRBJ2-6, the full variable domain is ETGVTQSPTHLIKTRGQQVTLRCSSQSGHNTVSWYQQALGQGPQFIFQYYREEENGRGNFPPRFSGLQFPNYSSELNVNALELDDSALYLCASSAGQRSSGANVLTFGAGSRLTVL.